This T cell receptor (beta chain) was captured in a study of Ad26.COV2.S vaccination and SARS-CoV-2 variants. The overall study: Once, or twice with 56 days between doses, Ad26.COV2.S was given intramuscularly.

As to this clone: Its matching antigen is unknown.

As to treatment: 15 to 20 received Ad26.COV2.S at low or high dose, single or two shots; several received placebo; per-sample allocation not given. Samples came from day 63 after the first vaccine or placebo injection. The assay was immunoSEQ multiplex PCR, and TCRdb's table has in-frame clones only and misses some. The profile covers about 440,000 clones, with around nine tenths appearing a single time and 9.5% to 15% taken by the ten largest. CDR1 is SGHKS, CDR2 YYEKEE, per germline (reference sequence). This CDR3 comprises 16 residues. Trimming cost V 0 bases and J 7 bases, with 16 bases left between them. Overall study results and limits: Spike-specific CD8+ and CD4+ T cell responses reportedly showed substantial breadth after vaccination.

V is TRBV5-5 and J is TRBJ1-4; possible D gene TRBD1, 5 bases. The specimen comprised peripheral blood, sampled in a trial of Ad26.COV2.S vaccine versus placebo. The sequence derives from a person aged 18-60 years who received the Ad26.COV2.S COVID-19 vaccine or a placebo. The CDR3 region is CASSLEGTGLGEKLFF. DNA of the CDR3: TGTGCCAGCAGCTTGGAAGGTACGGGGCTGGGTGAAAAACTGTTTTTT.